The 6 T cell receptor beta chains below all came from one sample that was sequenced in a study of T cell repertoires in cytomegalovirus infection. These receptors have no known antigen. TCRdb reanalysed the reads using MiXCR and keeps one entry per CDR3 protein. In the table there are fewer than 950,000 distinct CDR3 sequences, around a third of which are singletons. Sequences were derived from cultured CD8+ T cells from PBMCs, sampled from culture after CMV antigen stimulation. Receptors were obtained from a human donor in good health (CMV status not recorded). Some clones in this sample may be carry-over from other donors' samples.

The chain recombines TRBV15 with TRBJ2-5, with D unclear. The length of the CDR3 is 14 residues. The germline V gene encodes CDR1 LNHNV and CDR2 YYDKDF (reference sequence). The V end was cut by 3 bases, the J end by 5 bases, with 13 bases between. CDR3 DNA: TGTGCCACCAGCAGCCTGACCTATTCCGAGACCCAGTACTTC. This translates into CATSSLTYSETQYF.

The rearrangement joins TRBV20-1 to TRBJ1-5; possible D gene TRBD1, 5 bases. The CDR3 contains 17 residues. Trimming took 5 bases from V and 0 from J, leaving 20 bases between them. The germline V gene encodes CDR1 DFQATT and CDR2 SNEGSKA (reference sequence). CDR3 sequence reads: CSAPRSRDQYSNQPQHF. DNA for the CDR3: TGCAGTGCTCCCCGGTCTAGGGACCAATATAGCAATCAGCCCCAGCATTTT.

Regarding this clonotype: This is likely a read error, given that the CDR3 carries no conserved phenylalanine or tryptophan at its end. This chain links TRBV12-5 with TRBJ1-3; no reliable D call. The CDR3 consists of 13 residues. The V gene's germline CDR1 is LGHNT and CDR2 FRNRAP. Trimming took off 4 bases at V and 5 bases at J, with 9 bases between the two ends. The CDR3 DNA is TGTGCTAGTGGTTCCCAACAGAGAAACACCATATATCTT. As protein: CASGSQQRNTIYL.

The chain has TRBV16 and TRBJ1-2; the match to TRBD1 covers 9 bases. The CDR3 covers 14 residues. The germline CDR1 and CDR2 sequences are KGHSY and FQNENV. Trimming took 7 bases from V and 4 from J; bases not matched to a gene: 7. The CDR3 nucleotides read TGTGCCAGCAAGACCGGGACAGGGCGCTATGGCTACACCTTC. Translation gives CASKTGTGRYGYTF.

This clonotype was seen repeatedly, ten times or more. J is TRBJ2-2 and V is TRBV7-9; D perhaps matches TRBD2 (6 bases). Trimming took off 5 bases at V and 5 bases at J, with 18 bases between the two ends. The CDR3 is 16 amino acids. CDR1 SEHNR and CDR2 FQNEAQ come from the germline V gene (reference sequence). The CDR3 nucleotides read TGTGCCAGCAGCGCGGCGGGACTTCGAAAAACCGGGGAGCTGTTTTTT. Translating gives CASSAAGLRKTGELFF.

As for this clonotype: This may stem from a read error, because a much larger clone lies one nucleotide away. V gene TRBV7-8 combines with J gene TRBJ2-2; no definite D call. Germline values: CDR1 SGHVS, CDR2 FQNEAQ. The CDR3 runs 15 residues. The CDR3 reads CVSSNEQLGTGELFF. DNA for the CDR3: TGTGTCAGCAGCAACGAACAGTTGGGAACCGGGGAGCTGTTTTTT.